The present T cell receptor (beta chain) was sequenced within a study of metastatic and nonmetastatic thyroid tumors. As for the study in general: Comparative analysis of repertoires was undertaken across blood and tumor or nodule tissue obtained from malignant and benign thyroid patients.

The CDR3 runs 14 residues. Germline V gives CDR1 MDHEN, CDR2 SYDVKM. As regards this clone: Its antigen is not identified. A much larger clone lies a single base off, so this may be a read error.

Study observations and caveats: Versus benign nodules, malignant thyroid tumors reportedly had significantly higher TCR beta diversity, in blood and tumor.

Original analysis: In papillary thyroid cancer, a distant-metastasis classifier was built using CDR3 differences across clinicopathological groups. TCRdb re-analyzed the PCR reads through MiXCR. These V and J calls rely on TCRdb rather than the paper's analysis. The sample has fewer than 35,000 clones, 15% seen once. Among the patients, none had received any treatment before thyroid surgery. This chain links TRBV28 with TRBJ1-2; D gene uncertain. Sample: blood. This receptor was identified in a male donor with papillary thyroid cancer or a benign thyroid nodule (not recorded which). Some clones in this sample may be carry-over from other donors' samples. CDR3 nucleotide sequence: TGTGCCAGCGGTGCTCATGAGTCAGCCTATGGCGACACCTTC. It encodes CASGAHESAYGDTF.